These 18 T cell receptor beta chains were sequenced from one sample in a study of T-cell reconstitution after alpha-beta-depleted transplantation in children. This sample's TCRbeta library carried unique molecular identifier barcodes. From the PCR reads, TCRdb called clonotypes with MiXCR, one entry per CDR3 protein. The profile shows hundreds of thousands of distinct CDR3 sequences, roughly 17% of them singletons. The sample consisted of PBMCs from the stem cell graft donor, taken from the stem cell graft. The receptors were sampled from a human donor who donated a stem cell graft to a child with acute myeloid leukemia.

The J gene is TRBJ1-6, the V gene TRBV5-5; a possible D gene is TRBD1 (6 bases). The V and J ends lost 6 bases and 3 bases respectively, with 10 bases between them. The germline V gene has CDR1 SGHKS and CDR2 YYEKEE (reference sequence). The CDR3 has 14 amino acids. The CDR3: CASNVGHYNSPLHF. DNA of the CDR3: TGTGCCAGCAACGTGGGACACTATAATTCACCCCTCCACTTT.

This clonotype was observed many times. The V and J genes are TRBV10-3 and TRBJ1-1; D is perhaps TRBD1 (6 bases). The CDR3 extends over 11 amino acids. Germline lookup yields CDR1 ENHRY and CDR2 SYGVKD. Trimming left V 11 bases short and J 3 bases short, with 10 bases between. Here the CDR3 DNA reads TGTGCCGCTCGACAGGACACTGAAGCTTTCTTT. Amino acid sequence: CAARQDTEAFF.

This clonotype was picked up a small number of times. The rearrangement joins TRBV4-1 to TRBJ1-5, with D perhaps TRBD1 (6 bases). This CDR3 has 17 residues. The V and J ends lost 4 bases and 1 base respectively, with 17 bases between them. The germline V gene has CDR1 MGHRA and CDR2 YSYEKL. The CDR3 spells CASSPFRGPRSNQPQHF. DNA of the CDR3: TGCGCCAGCAGCCCCTTCCGGGGGCCGAGAAGCAATCAGCCCCAGCATTTT.

This clonotype was seen ten or more times. This CDR3 is CSASYDTDTQYF. CDR3 in DNA: TGCAGTGCTAGTTACGACACAGATACGCAGTATTTT. This chain connects TRBV20-1 to TRBJ2-3; D is ambiguous. The germline V gene has CDR1 DFQATT and CDR2 SNEGSKA (reference sequence). The CDR3 runs 12 residues. V lost 3 bases to trimming and J lost 2 bases, with 6 bases between them.

The gene calls are TRBV12-5 and TRBJ1-5, with 7 bases lining up with TRBD1. The CDR3 has 16 residues. Germline lookup yields CDR1 LGHNT and CDR2 FRNRAP. The V gene end was trimmed by 9 bases and the J gene end by 8 bases; junction bases not matched to a gene: 19. DNA for the CDR3: TGTGCTAGCCTGTCAGGGGGGGAAGGCCCCCATGAGCCCCAGCATTTT. Amino acids: CASLSGGEGPHEPQHF.

This clonotype was recorded many times. V usage is TRBV28 and J usage is TRBJ1-6, with D hard to call. Germline V gene lookup returns CDR1 MDHEN and CDR2 SYDVKM. The CDR3 contains 14 residues. The V end lost 3 bases, the J end lost 9 bases, and 12 bases lay between the germline ends. The CDR3 region has the DNA TGTGCCAGCAGTTTGAGGCGAGGGAGTTCACCCCTCCACTTT. This encodes CASSLRRGSSPLHF.

A few counts support this clonotype. The gene calls are TRBV5-1 and TRBJ1-4; D is uncertain. Germline V gene sequence: CDR1 SGHRS, CDR2 YFSETQ. This CDR3 has 14 amino acids. V was clipped by 1 base and J by 5 bases, with 9 bases between them. CDR3 nucleotide sequence: TGCGCCAGCAGCTTGAACAGCGAAAATGAAAAACTGTTTTTT. Its translation: CASSLNSENEKLFF. Full variable domain (outside the CDR3, taken from reference TRBV5-1 and TRBJ1-4): KAGVTQTPRYLIKTRGQQVTLSCSPISGHRSVSWYQQTPGQGLQFLFEYFSETQRNKGNFPGRFSGRQFSNSRSEMNVSTLELGDSALYLCASSLNSENEKLFFGSGTQLSVL.

This clonotype was counted ten times or more. This rearrangement joins TRBV12-3 or TRBV12-4 to TRBJ2-3; no clear D. Trimming took 5 bases from V and 2 from J, leaving 5 bases between them. The CDR3 length is 12 residues. The CDR3 spells CASSPYTDTQYF. Here the CDR3 DNA reads TGTGCCAGCAGTCCATACACAGATACGCAGTATTTT.

This clonotype was counted only a few times. The chain has TRBV10-3 and TRBJ2-6; no clear D. CDR1 is ENHRY, CDR2 SYGVKD, per germline. The V end was cut by 7 bases, the J end by 0 bases, with 4 bases between. This CDR3 is 13 amino acids long. The DNA of the CDR3 is TGTGCCATCATGGGCTCTGGGGCCAACGTCCTGACTTTC. This encodes CAIMGSGANVLTF.

This clonotype has just a few counts. V is TRBV25-1 and J is TRBJ1-1, with TRBD1 as a possible D gene (6 bases). CDR1 MGHDK and CDR2 SYGVNS come from the germline V gene. The CDR3 is 14 residues long. V was trimmed by 1 base and J by 8 bases, leaving 14 bases between them. The CDR3 loop reads CASSELRQGKEAFF. CDR3 DNA: TGTGCCAGCAGTGAATTGAGGCAGGGGAAGGAAGCTTTCTTT.

This clonotype showed up many times. V and J are TRBV12-3 or TRBV12-4 and TRBJ1-1; unclear D gene. Trimming took 2 bases from V and 2 from J, leaving 9 bases between them. The CDR3 is made up of 14 amino acids. The chain's CDR3 is CASSLLPVNTEAFF. The DNA for the CDR3 is TGTGCCAGCAGTTTATTGCCAGTCAACACTGAAGCTTTCTTT.

This clonotype showed up many times. The chain employs TRBV7-2 and TRBJ2-3; D is possibly TRBD2 (6 bases). The V end was cut by 3 bases, the J end by 2 bases, with 12 bases between. The length of the CDR3 is 15 residues. Germline CDR1 reads SGHTA; CDR2 reads FQGNSA. This CDR3 is CASSFQRRATDTQYF. The DNA of the CDR3 is TGTGCCAGCAGCTTCCAAAGGAGGGCCACAGATACGCAGTATTTT.

This clonotype came up many times. The V and J genes are TRBV10-3 and TRBJ2-3; the match to TRBD2 covers 7 bases. V gave up 4 bases and J gave up 5 bases; unmatched junction bases: 3. The V gene's germline CDR1 is ENHRY and CDR2 SYGVKD. The CDR3 covers 13 residues. CDR3 sequence: CAISGTSLDTQYF. CDR3 sequence (DNA): TGTGCCATCAGTGGGACTAGTCTAGATACGCAGTATTTT.

This clonotype was seen more than once but under ten times. The chain uses TRBV6-1 and TRBJ2-4, with a weak D call TRBD2 (5 bases). The CDR3 length is 14 residues. Between the trimmed V and J ends, which lost 4 bases and 6 bases, there was a span of 13 bases. The germline V gene has CDR1 MNHNS and CDR2 SASEGT. CDR3 nucleotides: TGTGCCAGCAGTGGGACTTACGGGTTAAACATTCAGTACTTC. Translating gives CASSGTYGLNIQYF.

This clonotype was found many times. The genes are TRBV12-3 or TRBV12-4 and TRBJ1-6, with TRBD1 matching over 11 bases. The CDR3 length is 15 residues. With V trimmed by 2 bases and J by 11 bases, 5 bases remained unmatched. The CDR3 nucleotides are TGTGCCAGCAGTTTAAAAGGGACAGGGGGAGCACCCCTCCACTTT. Protein product: CASSLKGTGGAPLHF.

This chain connects TRBV9 to TRBJ2-7; D unclear. The germline gives CDR1 SGDLS, CDR2 YYNGEE. This CDR3 has 14 amino acids. The V end was cut by 4 bases, the J end by 5 bases, with 16 bases between. CDR3 sequence reads: CASSPNPILNEQYV. CDR3 nucleotides: TGTGCCAGCAGCCCCAACCCTATCCTGAACGAGCAGTACGTC.

Many counts were recorded for this clonotype. The chain has TRBV20-1 and TRBJ2-5; D may be TRBD2 (6 bases). The germline gives CDR1 DFQATT, CDR2 SNEGSKA (reference sequence). This CDR3 spans 15 amino acids. V was cut by 3 bases and J by 6 bases, with 20 bases left in between. The CDR3 DNA is TGCAGTGCTAGGTCGGGGGACGCCGGCCCGAAGACCCAGTACTTC. Protein product: CSARSGDAGPKTQYF.

The V call is TRBV20-1, the J call TRBJ2-3; 9 positions agree with TRBD2. V trimming: 1 base; J trimming: 2 bases; junction bases outside the gene matches: 19. Germline assignment: CDR1 DFQATT and CDR2 SNEGSKA (reference sequence). This CDR3 is 20 amino acids long. CDR3 amino acids: CSARGGGGAMGSRYTDTQYF. CDR3 sequence (DNA): TGCAGTGCTAGAGGCGGCGGGGGGGCCATGGGGTCGCGGTACACAGATACGCAGTATTTT.